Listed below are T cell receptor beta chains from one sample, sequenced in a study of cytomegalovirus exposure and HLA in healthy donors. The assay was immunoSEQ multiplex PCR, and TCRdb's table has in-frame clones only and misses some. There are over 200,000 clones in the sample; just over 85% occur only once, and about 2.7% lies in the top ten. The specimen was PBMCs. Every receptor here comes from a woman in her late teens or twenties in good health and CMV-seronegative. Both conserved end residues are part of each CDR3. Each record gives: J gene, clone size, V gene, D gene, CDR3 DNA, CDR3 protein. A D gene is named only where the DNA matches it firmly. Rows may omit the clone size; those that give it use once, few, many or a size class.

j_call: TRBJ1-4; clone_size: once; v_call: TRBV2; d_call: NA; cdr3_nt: TGTGCCAGCAGTGGCAGTCTCGCAACTAATGAAAAACTGTTTTTT; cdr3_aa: CASSGSLATNEKLFF
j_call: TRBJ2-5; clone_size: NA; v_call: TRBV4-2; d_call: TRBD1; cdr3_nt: TGTGCCAGCAGCCAAGACCCTGTCGGGACAGATAACCAAGAGACCCAGTACTTC; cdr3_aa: CASSQDPVGTDNQETQYF
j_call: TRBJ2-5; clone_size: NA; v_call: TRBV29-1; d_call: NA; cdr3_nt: TGCAGCGTAGGACAGCAAGAGACCCAGTACTTC; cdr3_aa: CSVGQQETQYF
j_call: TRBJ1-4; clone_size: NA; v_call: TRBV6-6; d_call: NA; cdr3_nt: TGTGCCAGCAGTTACAGCCATAATGAAAAACTGTTTTTT; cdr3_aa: CASSYSHNEKLFF
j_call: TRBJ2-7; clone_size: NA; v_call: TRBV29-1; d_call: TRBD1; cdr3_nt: TGCAGCGTTGGTGGGGCAGGGGGCACCTACGAGCAGTACTTC; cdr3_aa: CSVGGAGGTYEQYF
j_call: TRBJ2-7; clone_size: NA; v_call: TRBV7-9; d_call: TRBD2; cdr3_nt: TGTGCCAGCAGCTTAGCAAGCGGGAACCCTTACGAGCAGTACTTC; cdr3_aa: CASSLASGNPYEQYF
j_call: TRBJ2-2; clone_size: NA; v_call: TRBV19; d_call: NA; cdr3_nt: TGTGCCAGTAGTATAGGAGGGTCGACTCTTCCCGGGGAGCTGTTTTTT; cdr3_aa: CASSIGGSTLPGELFF
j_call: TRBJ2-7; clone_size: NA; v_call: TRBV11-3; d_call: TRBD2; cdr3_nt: TGTGCCAGCAGCTTAGGGCTAGCGGGAGAGCAGTACTTC; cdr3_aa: CASSLGLAGEQYF
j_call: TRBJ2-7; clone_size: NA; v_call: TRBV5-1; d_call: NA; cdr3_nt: TGCGCCAGCAGCTTGGAAGGGGGTGCCTACGAGCAGTACTTC; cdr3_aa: CASSLEGGAYEQYF
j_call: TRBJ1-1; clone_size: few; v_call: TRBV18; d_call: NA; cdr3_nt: TGTGCCAGCTCACGCGAGGGGACAACTGAAGCTTTCTTT; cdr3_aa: CASSREGTTEAFF
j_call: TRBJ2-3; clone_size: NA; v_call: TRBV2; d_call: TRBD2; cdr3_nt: TGTGCCAGCAGTGTAGAAGTCGGAGCGGGAGAGAGAGATACGCAGTATTTT; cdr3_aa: CASSVEVGAGERDTQYF
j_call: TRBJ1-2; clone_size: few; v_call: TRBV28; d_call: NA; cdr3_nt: TGTGCCAGCAGTTTAGGGGGGGCGCAGACTAACTATGGCTACACCTTC; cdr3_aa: CASSLGGAQTNYGYTF
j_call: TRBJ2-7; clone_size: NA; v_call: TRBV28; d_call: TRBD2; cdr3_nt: TGTGCCAGCAGTGCATCCAAGCTAGCGGCCTACGAGCAGTACTTC; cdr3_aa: CASSASKLAAYEQYF
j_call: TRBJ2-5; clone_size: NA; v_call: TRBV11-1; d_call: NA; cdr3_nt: TGTGCCAGCAGCTGGATCCGGGAACCCGAGACCCAGTACTTC; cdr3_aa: CASSWIREPETQYF
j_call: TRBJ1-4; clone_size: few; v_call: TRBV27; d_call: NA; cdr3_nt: TGTGCCAGCATGCCACAGGACCGCGCTGAAAAACTGTTTTTT; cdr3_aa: CASMPQDRAEKLFF
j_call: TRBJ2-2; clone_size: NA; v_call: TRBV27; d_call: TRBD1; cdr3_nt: TGTGCCAGCAGTCCGGGACAGTACACCGGGGAGCTGTTTTTT; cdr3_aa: CASSPGQYTGELFF
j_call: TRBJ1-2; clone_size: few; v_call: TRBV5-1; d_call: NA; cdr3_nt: TGCGCCAGCAGCTTGGTGGACAGATCTAACTATGGCTACACCTTC; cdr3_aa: CASSLVDRSNYGYTF
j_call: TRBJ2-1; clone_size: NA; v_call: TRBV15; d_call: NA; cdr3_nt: TGTGCCACCAGCAGAGATTTTCGGGATGAGCAGTTCTTC; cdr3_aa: CATSRDFRDEQFF
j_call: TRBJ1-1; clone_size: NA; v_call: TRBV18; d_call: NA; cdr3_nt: TGTGCCAGCTCACCTAGGCGGCAGTCTGGGGCTCGGAACACTGAAGCTTTCTTT; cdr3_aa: CASSPRRQSGARNTEAFF
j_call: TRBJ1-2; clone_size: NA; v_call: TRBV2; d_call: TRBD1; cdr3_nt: TGTGCCAGCAGTGTGGGAACAGGGGGGAACTATGGCTACACCTTC; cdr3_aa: CASSVGTGGNYGYTF
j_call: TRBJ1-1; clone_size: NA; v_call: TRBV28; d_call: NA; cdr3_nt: TGTGCCAGCAGTTTTGTCAGGGCGGCGACTGAAGCTTTCTTT; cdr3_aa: CASSFVRAATEAFF